This TCR beta chain was sequenced during a study of CD8+CD57+ T cells in acquired aplastic anemia. Study overall: 3.2 ug was the average amount of DNA from sorted CD4+ and CD8+ cells. CD4+ cell libraries from healthy donors averaged approximately 10 million reads.

Findings and limits, study-wide: Shared by patients and controls, just under 30 CD8+ CDR3s were abundant in patients. Between the patient and control groups, CD8+ Simpson's diversity did not differ significantly.

For CDR3 and TCR beta VDJ profiling, genomic DNA was the template used. MiXCR was run by TCRdb on the reads, yielding one entry per CDR3 protein. Of some 220,000 distinct CDR3 sequences in the sample, 34% were seen once. This clonotype has ten or more counts. Antigen specificity is unknown. Source material: sorted CD4+, CD8+, or CD8+CD57+ T cells (not recorded which) from PBMCs. The clonotype originates from a human donor in good health, serving as a control.

For the CDR3, the DNA is TGCAGTGCTAAAGATGCCAGAGTTCAAGAGACCCAGTACTTC. As protein: CSAKDARVQETQYF. The J gene is TRBJ2-5, the V gene TRBV20-1; D gene unclear. Germline-derived CDR1 and CDR2 are DFQATT and SNEGSKA (reference sequence). This CDR3 has 14 amino acids. Trimming shortened V by 4 bases and J by 2 bases, and 14 bases separated the two germline ends.